This record looks at one TCR beta chain sequence and its context. Other DNA sequences in this specimen translate into the identical CDR3. The sample belongs to a study of cytomegalovirus exposure and HLA in healthy donors. The PCR was carried out with 60 Vbeta primers and 13 Jbeta primers. Using immunoSEQ multiplex PCR, the repertoire was profiled, and TCRdb retains in-frame clones only, with some absent. In the table there are about 150,000 clones, around 74% of which are singletons. The sequence derives from a man aged 45 to 65 in good health and CMV-seropositive. The material sequenced was PBMCs.

The chain's CDR3 is CASSRRDRGNSPLHF. CDR3 in DNA: TGTGCCAGCAGTCGCCGGGACAGGGGGAATTCACCCCTCCACTTT. The rearrangement joins TRBV6-5 to TRBJ1-6, with 11 bases fitting TRBD1. The CDR3 runs 15 residues. The germline gives CDR1 MNHEY, CDR2 SVGAGI. V dropped 5 bases and J dropped 7; count of bases not matched to a gene: 4.